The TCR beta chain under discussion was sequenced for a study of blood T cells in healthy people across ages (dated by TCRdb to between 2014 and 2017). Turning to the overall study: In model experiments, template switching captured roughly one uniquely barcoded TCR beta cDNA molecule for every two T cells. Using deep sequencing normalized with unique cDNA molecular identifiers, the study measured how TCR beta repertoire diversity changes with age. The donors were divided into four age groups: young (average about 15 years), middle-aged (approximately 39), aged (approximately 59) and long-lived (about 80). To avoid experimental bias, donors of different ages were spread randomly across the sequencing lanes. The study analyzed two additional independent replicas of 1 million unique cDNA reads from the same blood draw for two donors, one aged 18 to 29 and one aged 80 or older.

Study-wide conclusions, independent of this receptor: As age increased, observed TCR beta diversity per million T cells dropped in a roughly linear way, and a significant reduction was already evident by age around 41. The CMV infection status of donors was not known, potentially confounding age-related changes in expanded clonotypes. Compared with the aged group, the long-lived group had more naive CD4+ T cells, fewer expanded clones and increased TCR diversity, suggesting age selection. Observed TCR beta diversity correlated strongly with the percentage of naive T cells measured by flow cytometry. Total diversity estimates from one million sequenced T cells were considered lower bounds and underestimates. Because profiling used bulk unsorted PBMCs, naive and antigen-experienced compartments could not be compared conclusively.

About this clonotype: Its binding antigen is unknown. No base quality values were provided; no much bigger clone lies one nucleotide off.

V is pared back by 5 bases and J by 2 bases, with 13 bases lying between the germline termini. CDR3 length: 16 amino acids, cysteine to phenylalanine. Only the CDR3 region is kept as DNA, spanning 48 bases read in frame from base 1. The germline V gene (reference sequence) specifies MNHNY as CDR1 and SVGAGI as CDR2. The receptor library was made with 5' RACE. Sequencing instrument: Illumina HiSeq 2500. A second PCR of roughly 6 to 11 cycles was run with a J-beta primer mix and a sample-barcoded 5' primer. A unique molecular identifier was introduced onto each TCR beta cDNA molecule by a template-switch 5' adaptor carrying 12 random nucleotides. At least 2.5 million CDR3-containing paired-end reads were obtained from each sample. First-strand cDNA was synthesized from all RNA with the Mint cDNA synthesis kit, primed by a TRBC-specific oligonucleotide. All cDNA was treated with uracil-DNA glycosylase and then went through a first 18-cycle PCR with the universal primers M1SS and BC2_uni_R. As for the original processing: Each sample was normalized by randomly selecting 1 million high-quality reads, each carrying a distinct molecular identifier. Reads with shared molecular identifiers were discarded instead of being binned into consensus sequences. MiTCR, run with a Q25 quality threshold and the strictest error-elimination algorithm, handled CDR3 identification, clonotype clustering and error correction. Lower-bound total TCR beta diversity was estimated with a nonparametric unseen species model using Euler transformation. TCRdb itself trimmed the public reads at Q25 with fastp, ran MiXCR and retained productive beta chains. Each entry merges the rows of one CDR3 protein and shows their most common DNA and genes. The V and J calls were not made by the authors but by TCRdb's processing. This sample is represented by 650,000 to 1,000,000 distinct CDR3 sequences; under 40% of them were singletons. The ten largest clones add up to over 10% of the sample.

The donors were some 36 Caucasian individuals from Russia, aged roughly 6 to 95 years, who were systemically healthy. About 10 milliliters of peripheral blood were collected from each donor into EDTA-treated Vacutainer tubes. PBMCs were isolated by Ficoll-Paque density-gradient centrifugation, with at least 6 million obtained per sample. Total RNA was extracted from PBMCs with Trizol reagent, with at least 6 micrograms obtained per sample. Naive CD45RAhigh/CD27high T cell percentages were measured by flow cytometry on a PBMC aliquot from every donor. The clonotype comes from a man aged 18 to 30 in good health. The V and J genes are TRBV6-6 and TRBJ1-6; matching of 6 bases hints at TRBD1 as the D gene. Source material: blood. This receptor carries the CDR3 CASSSHREPYNSPLHF. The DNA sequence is TGTGCCAGCAGTAGCCACAGGGAACCCTATAATTCACCCCTCCACTTT.